Presented here are 30 T cell receptor beta chains from one specimen sequenced in a study of blood T cell repertoires in COVID-19. The protocol was immunoSEQ multiplex PCR, while the TCRdb copy is restricted to in-frame clones and leaves out a portion. This table has 450,000 or so clones, 70% to 90% appearing once. The specimen sequenced was peripheral blood. These receptors were taken from a young man with COVID-19, enrolled during active disease.

The chain recombines TRBV5-6 with TRBJ2-7; D is ambiguous. This CDR3 is 13 amino acids long. The V and J ends lost 3 bases and 3 bases respectively, with 10 bases between them. Per germline, CDR1 SGHDT and CDR2 YYEEEE. The CDR3 nucleotides read TGTGCCAGCAGCTCAGCTAGGAGCTACGAGCAGTACTTC. This codes for CASSSARSYEQYF.

V gene TRBV19 combines with J gene TRBJ2-3; 9 bases match TRBD2. This CDR3 spans 16 amino acids. The germline CDR1 and CDR2 sequences are LNHDA and SQIVND (reference sequence). Unmatched junction bases numbered 8, after V lost 7 bases and J lost 0 bases. The CDR3 sequence: CASTYIAGASTDTQYF. The CDR3 DNA reads as TGTGCCAGTACCTATATAGCGGGGGCAAGCACAGATACGCAGTATTTT.

A few counts support this clone. J is TRBJ2-7 and V is TRBV10-2, with TRBD1 as a possible D gene (5 bases). The germline V and J ends were trimmed by 5 bases and 6 bases, with 11 bases remaining between them. Germline lookup yields CDR1 WSHSY and CDR2 SAAADI. This CDR3 has 12 residues. The CDR3 DNA reads as TGCGCCAGCAGTTACGACAGTCGCGAGCAGTACTTC. Residues: CASSYDSREQYF.

J is TRBJ2-3 and V is TRBV5-4; 15 nucleotides line up with TRBD2. The CDR3 loop spans 20 amino acids. V dropped 1 base and J dropped 6; count of bases not matched to a gene: 15. The germline V gene has CDR1 SGHNT and CDR2 YYREEE (reference sequence). The CDR3 loop reads CASSLYGTSGGPGIGDTQYF. The CDR3 DNA is TGTGCCAGCAGCTTGTACGGGACTAGCGGGGGGCCAGGTATAGGGGATACGCAGTATTTT.

Comments on this clone: A read error may account for a junction end that differs from germline. J is TRBJ2-1 and V is TRBV7-2, with TRBD2 matching 9 bases. The CDR3 spans 13 residues. CDR1 and CDR2 from the germline V gene are SGHTA and FQGNSA. DNA for the CDR3: TGTGCCAGCAGCTGGCGGGAGGGGACTAGACGGGTCTTC. It codes for CASSWREGTRRVF.

This chain connects TRBV19 to TRBJ1-2; TRBD1 matches at 7 bases. This CDR3 is 15 amino acids long. Germline V gives CDR1 LNHDA, CDR2 SQIVND (reference sequence). V lost 9 bases, J lost 5 bases, and 15 bases stayed unmatched. Here the CDR3 reads CASNPSPGQTYGYTF. CDR3 DNA: TGTGCCAGCAACCCATCCCCGGGACAGACATATGGCTACACCTTC.

This clone was recorded only once. The V and J genes are TRBV27 and TRBJ2-2, with D perhaps matching TRBD1 (6 bases). Trimming took off 6 bases at V and 4 bases at J, with 18 bases between the two ends. This CDR3 contains 16 residues. Looked up from germline, CDR1 is MNHEY and CDR2 is SMNVEV (reference sequence). CDR3 in amino acids: CASRPTMTGRTGELFF. The CDR3 DNA reads as TGTGCCAGCAGGCCTACTATGACAGGTCGCACCGGGGAGCTGTTTTTT.

This clone has only one observation. The gene calls are TRBV3-1 (or the pseudogene TRBV3-2) and TRBJ2-3, with a weak D call TRBD2 (6 bases). The germline V gene encodes CDR1 LGHDT and CDR2 YNNKEL (reference sequence). The V gene lost 2 bases and the J gene lost 0 bases, with 18 bases spanning the gap. The CDR3 has 18 amino acids. DNA for the CDR3: TGTGCCAGCAGCCAACTGTACCCGGGACTTAAAAGCACAGATACGCAGTATTTT. Residues: CASSQLYPGLKSTDTQYF.

The CDR3 sequence is CASSQTGTPETQYF. CDR3 DNA sequence: TGTGCCAGCAGTCAAACCGGGACTCCAGAGACCCAGTACTTC. V gene TRBV6-5 combines with J gene TRBJ2-5; D is perhaps TRBD2 (6 bases). V was pared by 5 bases and J by 4 bases, with 14 bases between. Germline V lookup: CDR1 MNHEY, CDR2 SVGAGI. This CDR3 has 14 amino acids.

The CDR3 spells CASSEAGQGTDTQYF. CDR3 nucleotides: TGTGCCAGCAGTGAAGCGGGACAGGGGACAGATACGCAGTATTTT. This rearrangement joins TRBV6-1 to TRBJ2-3; 10 nucleotides match TRBD1. This CDR3 region has 15 residues. Germline V gene lookup returns CDR1 MNHNS and CDR2 SASEGT. V dropped 0 bases and J dropped 3; count of bases not matched to a gene: 0.

This chain connects TRBV29-1 to TRBJ1-4; 9 nucleotides line up with TRBD1. Germline assignment: CDR1 SQVTM and CDR2 ANQGSEA. This CDR3 comprises 14 residues. Trimming cost V 4 bases and J 4 bases; bases outside gene matches: 4. DNA for the CDR3: TGCAGCGTTGCTTTGGACAGGGGTAATGAAAAACTGTTTTTT. Protein product: CSVALDRGNEKLFF.

The chain combines TRBV19 with TRBJ2-7; unclear D gene. Germline V gene sequence: CDR1 LNHDA, CDR2 SQIVND (reference sequence). V was pared by 6 bases and J by 3 bases, with 18 bases between. CDR3 length equals 15 residues. The CDR3 reads CASSPTDTLGYEQYF. The CDR3 nucleotides are TGTGCCAGTAGCCCCACCGACACGTTGGGCTACGAGCAGTACTTC.

This chain links TRBV5-1 with TRBJ2-7, with TRBD1 as a possible D gene (5 bases). V dropped 0 bases and J dropped 3 bases, with 7 bases sitting between them. This CDR3 spans 13 amino acids. Germline loops: CDR1 SGHRS, CDR2 YFSETQ. The CDR3 region has the DNA TGCGCCAGCAGCTTGGCAGGGTTCTACGAGCAGTACTTC. Translated: CASSLAGFYEQYF.

The chain links TRBV27 to TRBJ2-7, with 7 bases identical to TRBD1. The germline V gene has CDR1 MNHEY and CDR2 SMNVEV (reference sequence). V lost 5 bases and J lost 1; bases outside the gene matches: 8. This CDR3 spans 15 amino acids. DNA of the CDR3: TGTGCCAGCAGTACAACCGGGACAGCATCCTACGAGCAGTACTTC. Protein: CASSTTGTASYEQYF.

The gene calls are TRBV5-4 and TRBJ2-5; D uncertain. Germline CDR1 is SGHNT and CDR2 is YYREEE (reference sequence). This CDR3 has 14 residues. V was pared by 0 bases and J by 2 bases, with 8 bases between. The CDR3 coding sequence is TGTGCCAGCAGCTTGGTTTGGCAGCAAGAGACCCAGTACTTC. Translating gives CASSLVWQQETQYF.

The chain employs TRBV9 and TRBJ2-7; 14 bases align to TRBD2. CDR3 length: 18 amino acids. Germline lookup yields CDR1 SGDLS and CDR2 YYNGEE. Unmatched junction bases numbered 6, after V lost 0 bases and J lost 1 base. The CDR3 nucleotides are TGTGCCAGCAGCGTAGCCCCCGGGACTAGCGGGAGTTCCTACGAGCAGTACTTC. Translating it yields CASSVAPGTSGSSYEQYF. The full variable domain, rest sourced from reference TRBV9 and TRBJ2-7, is DSGVTQTPKHLITATGQRVTLRCSPRSGDLSVYWYQQSLDQGLQFLIQYYNGEERAKGNILERFSAQQFPDLHSELNLSSLELGDSALYFCASSVAPGTSGSSYEQYFGPGTRLTVT.

This chain links TRBV11-2 with TRBJ2-1, with 10 bases that match TRBD1. CDR1 is SGHAT, CDR2 FQNNGV, per germline. CDR3 size: 15 residues. Unmatched junction bases numbered 10, after V lost 8 bases and J lost 6 bases. DNA for the CDR3: TGTGCCAGCGGCCGTGTCGGGACAGGGGCCAATGAGCAGTTCTTC. Translated: CASGRVGTGANEQFF.

This clone was seen more than once but under ten times. V and J are TRBV18 and TRBJ1-5, with 11 nucleotides matching TRBD1. Germline-derived CDR1 and CDR2 are KGHSH and LQKENI. The V segment lost 4 bases and the J segment 7 bases; nucleotides outside the gene matches: 6. The CDR3 has 15 amino acids. CDR3 coding DNA: TGTGCCAGCTCACGGGACAGGGGGACGTTGCAGCCCCAGCATTTT. Protein sequence: CASSRDRGTLQPQHF.

The chain links TRBV5-5 to TRBJ2-7; 13 bases are a match to TRBD2. Germline values: CDR1 SGHKS, CDR2 YYEKEE (reference sequence). This CDR3 comprises 14 residues. V gave up 4 bases and J gave up 5 bases; unmatched junction bases: 3. The CDR3 DNA reads TGTGCCAGCAGCCGGACTAGCGGGAGCGACGAGCAGTACTTC. Amino acids: CASSRTSGSDEQYF.

The chain uses TRBV6-5 and TRBJ2-5; 14 bases align to TRBD2. There are 16 residues in the CDR3. V lost 6 bases to trimming and J lost 5 bases; unmatched junction nucleotides: 8. Germline V gene data show CDR1 as MNHEY and CDR2 as SVGAGI. The CDR3 coding sequence is TGTGCCAGCAGCTACGGACTAGCGGGAGGACGGGAGACCCAGTACTTC. Translation: CASSYGLAGGRETQYF.

The gene calls are TRBV2 and TRBJ1-1; 9 nucleotides line up with TRBD1. This CDR3 is 12 amino acids long. CDR1 is SNHLY, CDR2 FYNNEI, per germline. V trimming: 6 bases; J trimming: 10 bases; junction bases outside the gene matches: 6. The CDR3 DNA sequence: TGTGCCAGCAGACCCGGGACAGGGCGAGCTTTCTTT. As protein: CASRPGTGRAFF.

The chain couples TRBV19 to TRBJ1-2; TRBD1 agrees at 7 bases. The CDR3 consists of 13 residues. Germline V gives CDR1 LNHDA, CDR2 SQIVND (reference sequence). The junction had 4 bases not matched to a gene; V was cut back by 6 bases and J by 3 bases. CDR3 amino acids: CASRTGSDYGYTF. DNA of the CDR3: TGTGCCAGTAGGACAGGGTCGGACTATGGCTACACCTTC.

The chain employs TRBV19 and TRBJ2-1, with TRBD2 matching over 14 bases. The CDR3 has 17 amino acids. Germline V gene sequence: CDR1 LNHDA, CDR2 SQIVND (reference sequence). J was trimmed by 1 base and V by 4 bases; bases with no gene match: 3. The CDR3 DNA follows: TGTGCCAGTAGTACGGGGACTAGCGGGGGTTCCTACAATGAGCAGTTCTTC. Its protein product is CASSTGTSGGSYNEQFF.

The CDR3 region is CASSHDRGAQPQHF. CDR3 DNA: TGTGCCAGCAGCCACGACAGGGGGGCTCAGCCCCAGCATTTT. The chain employs TRBV6-5 and TRBJ1-5, with 9 bases identical to TRBD1. This CDR3 contains 14 residues. V lost 6 bases and J lost 6; bases outside the gene matches: 6. Germline CDR1 is MNHEY and CDR2 is SVGAGI.

CDR3 DNA: TGTGCCAGCAGCTTAGTTGTCAGGGACGAGCAGTACTTC. Translating it yields CASSLVVRDEQYF. This chain joins TRBV7-6 and TRBJ2-7; tentative D call: TRBD1 (5 bases). The V and J ends lost 1 base and 5 bases respectively, with 9 bases between them. Germline lookup yields CDR1 SGHVS and CDR2 FNYEAQ. CDR3 length equals 13 residues.

The chain recombines TRBV20-1 with TRBJ2-1; TRBD2 aligns across 12 bases. Germline V gene lookup returns CDR1 DFQATT and CDR2 SNEGSKA (reference sequence). The CDR3 spans 16 residues. Losses at the gene ends were 3 bases for V and 7 bases for J; bases not matched to a gene: 10. The CDR3 region is CSASLLAGGPLNEQFF. The DNA of the CDR3 is TGCAGTGCTAGTCTCCTAGCGGGAGGGCCTCTGAATGAGCAGTTCTTC.

This clone was counted between two and nine times. The rearrangement joins TRBV11-2 to TRBJ2-1; 14 bases fit TRBD2. V was clipped by 4 bases and J by 9 bases; unmatched bases: 5. This CDR3 is built from 15 residues. The germline V gene encodes CDR1 SGHAT and CDR2 FQNNGV. CDR3 nucleotide sequence: TGTGCCAGCAGCTCGGGACTAGCGGGAGAAGCTGAGCAGTTCTTC. Translation: CASSSGLAGEAEQFF.

In its sample, this clone was seen a few times. The chain couples TRBV19 to TRBJ1-6; D is uncertain. CDR1 is LNHDA, CDR2 SQIVND, per germline (reference sequence). V was trimmed by 1 base and J by 10 bases, leaving 8 bases between them. This CDR3 comprises 13 residues. The DNA for the CDR3 is TGTGCCAGTAGTATAGCGGGGTTGTCACCCCTCCACTTT. Its protein is CASSIAGLSPLHF.

The rearrangement joins TRBV24-1 to TRBJ1-3, with a weak D call TRBD1 (6 bases). V lost 2 bases and J lost 3, with 13 bases in between. The CDR3 consists of 16 residues. The germline gives CDR1 KGHDR, CDR2 SFDVKD. The CDR3 here is CATSDSSRGRGNTIYF. In DNA form, the CDR3 reads TGTGCCACCAGTGATTCTTCCAGGGGACGTGGAAACACCATATATTTT.

V is TRBV27 and J is TRBJ1-5; 7 positions agree with TRBD1. The CDR3 loop spans 16 amino acids. The ends lost 5 bases at V and 4 bases at J; junction bases unmatched: 11. Germline CDR1 MNHEY, CDR2 SMNVEV (reference sequence). The CDR3 coding sequence is TGTGCCAGCAGTAGCGAGACAGGGAGGTCGAATCAGCCCCAGCATTTT. It specifies CASSSETGRSNQPQHF.